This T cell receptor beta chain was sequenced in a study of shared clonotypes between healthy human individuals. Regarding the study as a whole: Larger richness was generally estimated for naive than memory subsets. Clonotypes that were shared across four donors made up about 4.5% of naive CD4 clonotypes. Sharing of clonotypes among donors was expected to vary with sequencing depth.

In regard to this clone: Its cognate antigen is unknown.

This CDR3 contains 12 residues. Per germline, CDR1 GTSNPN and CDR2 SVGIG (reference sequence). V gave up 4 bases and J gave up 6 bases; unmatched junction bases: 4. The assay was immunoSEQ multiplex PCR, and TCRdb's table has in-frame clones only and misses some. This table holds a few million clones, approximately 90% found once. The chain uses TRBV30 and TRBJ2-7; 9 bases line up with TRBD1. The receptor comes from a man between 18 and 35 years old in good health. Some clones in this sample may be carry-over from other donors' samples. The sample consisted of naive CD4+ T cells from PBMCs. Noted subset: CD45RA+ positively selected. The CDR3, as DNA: TGTGCCTGGATGGACAGGGGAAGCGAGCAGTACTTC. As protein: CAWMDRGSEQYF.